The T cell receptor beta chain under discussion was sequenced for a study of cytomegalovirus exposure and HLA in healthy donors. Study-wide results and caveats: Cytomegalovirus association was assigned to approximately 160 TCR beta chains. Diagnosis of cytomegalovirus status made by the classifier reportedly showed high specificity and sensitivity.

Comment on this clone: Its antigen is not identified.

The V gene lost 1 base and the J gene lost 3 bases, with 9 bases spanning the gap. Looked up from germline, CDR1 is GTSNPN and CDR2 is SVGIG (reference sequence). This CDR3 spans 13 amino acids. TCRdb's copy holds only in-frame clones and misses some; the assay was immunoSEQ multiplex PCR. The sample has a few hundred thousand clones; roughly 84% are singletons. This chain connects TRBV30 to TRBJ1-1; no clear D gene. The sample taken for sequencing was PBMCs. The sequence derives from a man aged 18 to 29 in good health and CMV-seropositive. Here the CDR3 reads CAWSAGLDTEAFF. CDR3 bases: TGTGCCTGGAGTGCGGGGTTGGACACTGAAGCTTTCTTT. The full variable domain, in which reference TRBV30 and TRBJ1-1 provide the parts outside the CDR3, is SQTIHQWPATLVQPVGSPLSLECTVEGTSNPNLYWYRQAAGRGLQLLFYSVGIGQISSEVPQNLSASRPQDRQFILSSKKLLLSDSGFYLCAWSAGLDTEAFFGQGTRLTVV.